The source of this T cell receptor beta chain is a study of OX40 agonist ivuxolimab in advanced cancers. The germline V gene has CDR1 MNHEY and CDR2 SMNVEV (reference sequence). The V end lost 3 bases, the J end lost 3 bases, and 11 bases lay between the germline ends. The CDR3 is 14 amino acids. The repertoire was sequenced with immunoSEQ multiplex PCR; TCRdb's copy has only in-frame clones and lacks some. The profile shows under 75,000 clones, 80% to 95% of them singletons. The V call is TRBV27, the J call TRBJ1-1; a weak D match, TRBD1 (5 bases). This TCR came from an adult with an advanced solid tumor such as melanoma, head and neck, liver or kidney cancer. Sequencing was performed on CD4+ or CD8+ T cells sorted from blood, taken in a trial of the OX40 agonist ivuxolimab. CDR3 loop: CASSFGRGDTEAFF. DNA of the CDR3: TGTGCCAGCAGTTTTGGGCGGGGGGACACTGAAGCTTTCTTT.